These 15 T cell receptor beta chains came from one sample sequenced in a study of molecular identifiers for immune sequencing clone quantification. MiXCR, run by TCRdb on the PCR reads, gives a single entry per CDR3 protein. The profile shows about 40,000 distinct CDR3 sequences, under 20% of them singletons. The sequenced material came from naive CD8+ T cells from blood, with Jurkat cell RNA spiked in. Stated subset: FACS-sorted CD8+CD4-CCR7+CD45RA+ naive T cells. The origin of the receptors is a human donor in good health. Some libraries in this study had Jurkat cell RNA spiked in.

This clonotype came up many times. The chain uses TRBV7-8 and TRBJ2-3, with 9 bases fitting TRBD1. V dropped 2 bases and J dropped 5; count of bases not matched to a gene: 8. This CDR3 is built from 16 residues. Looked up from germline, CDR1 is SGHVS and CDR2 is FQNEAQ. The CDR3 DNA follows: TGTGCCAGCAGCTTAACAGGGGGCGCCGCTGGAGATACGCAGTATTTT. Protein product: CASSLTGGAAGDTQYF.

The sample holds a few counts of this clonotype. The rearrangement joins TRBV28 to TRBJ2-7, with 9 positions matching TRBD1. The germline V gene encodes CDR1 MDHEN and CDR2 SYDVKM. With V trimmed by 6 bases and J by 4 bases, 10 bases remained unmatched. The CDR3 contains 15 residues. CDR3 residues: CASSALTGGYYEQYF. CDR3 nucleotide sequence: TGTGCCAGCAGCGCGCTTACAGGGGGCTATTACGAGCAGTACTTC. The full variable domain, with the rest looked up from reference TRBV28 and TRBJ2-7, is DVKVTQSSRYLVKRTGEKVFLECVQDMDHENMFWYRQDPGLGLRLIYFSYDVKMKEKGDIPEGYSVSREKKERFSLILESASTNQTSMYLCASSALTGGYYEQYFGPGTRLTVT.

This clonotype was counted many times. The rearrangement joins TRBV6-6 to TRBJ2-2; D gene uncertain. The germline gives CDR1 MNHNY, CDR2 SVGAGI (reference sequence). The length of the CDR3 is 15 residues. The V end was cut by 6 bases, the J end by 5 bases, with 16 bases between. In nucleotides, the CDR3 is TGTGCCAGCAGCTATCTAGTCGGCGGAACCGGGGAGCTGTTTTTT. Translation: CASSYLVGGTGELFF.

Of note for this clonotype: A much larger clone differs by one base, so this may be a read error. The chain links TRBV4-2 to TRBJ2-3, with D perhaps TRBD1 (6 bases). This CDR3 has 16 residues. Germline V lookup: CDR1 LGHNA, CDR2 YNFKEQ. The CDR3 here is CDSSQVGAGTTDTQYF. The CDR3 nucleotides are TGTGACAGCAGCCAAGTGGGGGCAGGAACCACAGATACGCAGTATTTT.

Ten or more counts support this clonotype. The CDR3 here is CAIRLAGNTGELFF. DNA of the CDR3: TGTGCCATCAGGCTAGCGGGGAACACCGGGGAGCTGTTTTTT. This chain joins TRBV10-3 and TRBJ2-2; 8 bases agree with TRBD2. V gave up 6 bases and J gave up 1 base; unmatched junction bases: 1. This CDR3 has 14 residues. Germline assignment: CDR1 ENHRY and CDR2 SYGVKD.

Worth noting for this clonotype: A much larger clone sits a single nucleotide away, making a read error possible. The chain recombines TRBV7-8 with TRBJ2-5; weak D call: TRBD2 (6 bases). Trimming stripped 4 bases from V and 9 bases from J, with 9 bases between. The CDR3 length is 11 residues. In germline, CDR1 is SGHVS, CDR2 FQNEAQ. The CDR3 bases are TGTGCCAGCAGCTCCAGGGAGGCCCAGTACTTC. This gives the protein CASSSREAQYF.

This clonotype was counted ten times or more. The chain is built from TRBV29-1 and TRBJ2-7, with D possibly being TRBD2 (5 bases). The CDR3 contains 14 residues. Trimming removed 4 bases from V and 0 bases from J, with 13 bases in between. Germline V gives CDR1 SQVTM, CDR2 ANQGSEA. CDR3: CSVATDYYSYEQYF. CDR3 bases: TGCAGCGTTGCTACAGACTATTACTCCTACGAGCAGTACTTC.

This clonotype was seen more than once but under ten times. The CDR3 here is CASSPTGDYEQYF. CDR3 DNA: TGTGCCAGCAGTCCGACAGGGGACTACGAGCAGTACTTC. V gene TRBV6-5 combines with J gene TRBJ2-7, with TRBD1 matching 8 bases. This CDR3 region has 13 residues. Per germline, CDR1 MNHEY and CDR2 SVGAGI. V was pared by 5 bases and J by 3 bases, with 3 bases of the junction left unmatched.

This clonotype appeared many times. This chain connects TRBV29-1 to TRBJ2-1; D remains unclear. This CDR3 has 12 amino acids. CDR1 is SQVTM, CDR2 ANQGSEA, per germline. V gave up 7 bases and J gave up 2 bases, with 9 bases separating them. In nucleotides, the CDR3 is TGCAGCGGCGATTGGCCCTACAATGAGCAGTTCTTC. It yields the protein CSGDWPYNEQFF.

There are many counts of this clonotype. This chain's CDR3 is CASSSLPRVGDTEAFF. The CDR3 nucleotides read TGTGCCAGCAGCTCCCTACCCAGGGTGGGGGACACTGAAGCTTTCTTT. The gene calls are TRBV3-1 and TRBJ1-1; a weak D match, TRBD1 (5 bases). Germline CDR1 reads LGHDT; CDR2 reads YNNKEL (reference sequence). CDR3 size: 16 residues. The ends were cut back, 5 bases at V and 3 bases at J, with 19 bases in the middle.

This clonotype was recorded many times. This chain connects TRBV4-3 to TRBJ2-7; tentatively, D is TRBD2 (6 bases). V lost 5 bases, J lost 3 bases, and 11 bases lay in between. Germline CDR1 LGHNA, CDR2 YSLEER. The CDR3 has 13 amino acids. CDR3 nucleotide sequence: TGCGCCAGCAGCGCGGGACGGAGCTACGAGCAGTACTTC. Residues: CASSAGRSYEQYF.

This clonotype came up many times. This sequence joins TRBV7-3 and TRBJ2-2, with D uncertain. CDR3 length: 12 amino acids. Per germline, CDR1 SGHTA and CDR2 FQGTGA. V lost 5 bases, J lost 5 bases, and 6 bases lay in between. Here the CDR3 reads CASSQKTGELFF. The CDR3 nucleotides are TGTGCCAGCAGCCAGAAAACCGGGGAGCTGTTTTTT. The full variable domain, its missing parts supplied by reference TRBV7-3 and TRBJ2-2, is GAGVSQTPSNKVTEKGKYVELRCDPISGHTALYWYRQSLGQGPEFLIYFQGTGAADDSGLPNDRFFAVRPEGSVSTLKIQRTERGDSAVYLCASSQKTGELFFGEGSRLTVL.

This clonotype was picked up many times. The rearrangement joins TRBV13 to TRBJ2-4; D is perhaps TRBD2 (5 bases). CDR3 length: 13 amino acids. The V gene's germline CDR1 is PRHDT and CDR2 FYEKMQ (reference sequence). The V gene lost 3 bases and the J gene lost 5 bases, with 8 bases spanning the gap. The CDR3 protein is CASSFFGENIQYF. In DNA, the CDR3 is TGTGCCAGCAGCTTTTTCGGGGAAAACATTCAGTACTTC.

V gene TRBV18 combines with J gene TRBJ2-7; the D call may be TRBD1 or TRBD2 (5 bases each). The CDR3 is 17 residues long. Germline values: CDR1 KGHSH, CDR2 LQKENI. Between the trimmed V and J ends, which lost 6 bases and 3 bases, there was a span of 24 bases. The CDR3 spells CASSLRSGTSKDYEQYF. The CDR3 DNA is TGTGCCAGCTCCCTAAGATCCGGGACCTCCAAAGACTACGAGCAGTACTTC. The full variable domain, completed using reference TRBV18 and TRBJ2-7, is NAGVMQNPRHLVRRRGQEARLRCSPMKGHSHVYWYRQLPEEGLKFMVYLQKENIIDESGMPKERFSAEFPKEGPSILRIQQVVRGDSAAYFCASSLRSGTSKDYEQYFGPGTRLTVT.

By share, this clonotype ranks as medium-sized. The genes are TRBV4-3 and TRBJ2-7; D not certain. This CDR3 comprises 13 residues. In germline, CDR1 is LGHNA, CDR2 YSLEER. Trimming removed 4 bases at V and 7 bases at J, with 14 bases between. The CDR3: CASSPGPFDEQYF. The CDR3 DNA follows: TGCGCCAGCAGCCCCGGGCCCTTCGATGAGCAGTACTTC.